The subject of this entry is one T cell receptor beta chain. Ten or more counts support this clonotype. What antigen it recognizes has not been identified. No qualities accompany the bases; no much larger clone lies one base away. This was a case-control study nested in a cohort of healthcare workers in London, UK, who had nasopharyngeal swab PCR tests and blood samples taken every week. Healthcare workers were recruited during the week of the UK lockdown, between 23 and 31 March 2020, and followed weekly for up to roughly 15 weeks. Receptors were amplified or captured by 5' RACE. The reads were generated on a NextSeq 500. Unique molecular identifiers were attached to individual cDNA molecules in the TCR library protocol so that sequencing error and PCR bias could be corrected. Sequencing covered both TCR alpha and beta chains, and within each sample the abundances of alpha and beta sequences were tightly co-correlated. Per the original workflow: Decombinator V4 was used to annotate the V gene, J gene and CDR3 of the TCR sequences. TCRs were defined as expanded if a significant change between any two time points was detected under a Poisson model with p below 0.0001. TCR abundances were normalised to the total number of TCRs sequenced per sample and expressed as counts per million. TRAV1-2 paired with TRAJ12, TRAJ20 or TRAJ33 defined MAIT TCRs, while TRAV10 paired with TRAJ18 defined iNKT TCRs. VDJdb, accessed on 1 November 2021, was searched for TCRs annotated for CMV, EBV and SARS-CoV-2, and TCRs annotated for more than one antigen were excluded. TCRdb took the public reads, trimmed them with fastp at Q25, ran MiXCR for clone calling and kept in-frame beta chains. Rows with a matching CDR3 protein are joined into one entry that keeps the most common DNA and genes. The V and J calls and clone size are TCRdb's, not the authors'. In all, the sample holds around 84,000 distinct CDR3 sequences, and around an eighth of those were seen once. In total, the top ten clones hold roughly 6.4% of the sample.

These data originate in a study of early T cells in non-severe SARS-CoV-2 infection (dated by TCRdb to the early 2020s). General notes on the study: Because TCR sequencing relied on bulk RNA taken from unsorted whole blood, pairing of alpha and beta chains was not possible. Overall study results and their limits: VDJdb matching was skewed toward anti-spike CD8 responses, so virus-specific expansions were likely underestimated and private and CD4 specificities were missed.

The CDR3 spans 12 residues, from the cysteine through the phenylalanine. Just the 36-base CDR3 DNA is kept, in frame starting at base 1. The V and J ends are trimmed by 6 bases and 3 bases, leaving 8 bases between them. This receptor chain uses TRBV12-3 or TRBV12-4 and TRBJ1-1; the D gene assignment is ambiguous. Sequences were obtained from whole blood. This clonotype was obtained from an adult who was a healthcare worker with PCR-confirmed SARS-CoV-2 infection or an uninfected control (not recorded which). The DNA reads TGTGCCAGCAGGGGCTGGGACACTGAAGCTTTCTTT. This gives the protein CASRGWDTEAFF.